This T cell receptor (beta chain) was sequenced during a study of blood T cell repertoires in COVID-19. Study background: Sources were T cells, B-cell-depleted T cells, or PBMCs; the material itself was cDNA or gDNA.

Trimming shortened V by 6 bases and J by 9 bases, and 15 bases separated the two germline ends. CDR3 length: 13 amino acids. Germline CDR1 reads LNHDA; CDR2 reads SQIVND (reference sequence). Sequenced by immunoSEQ multiplex PCR; TCRdb stores in-frame clones only, minus some. This sample has 60,000 to 70,000 clones; roughly 68% occur once, and the top ten carry roughly 27%. The sample consisted of peripheral blood. This receptor was identified in an elderly woman with acute or convalescent COVID-19. The rearrangement joins TRBV19 to TRBJ1-5; a possible D gene is TRBD1 (5 bases). The CDR3 DNA reads as TGTGCCAGTAGACCAGGGCCATCACGGCCCCAGCATTTT. The encoded protein is CASRPGPSRPQHF.